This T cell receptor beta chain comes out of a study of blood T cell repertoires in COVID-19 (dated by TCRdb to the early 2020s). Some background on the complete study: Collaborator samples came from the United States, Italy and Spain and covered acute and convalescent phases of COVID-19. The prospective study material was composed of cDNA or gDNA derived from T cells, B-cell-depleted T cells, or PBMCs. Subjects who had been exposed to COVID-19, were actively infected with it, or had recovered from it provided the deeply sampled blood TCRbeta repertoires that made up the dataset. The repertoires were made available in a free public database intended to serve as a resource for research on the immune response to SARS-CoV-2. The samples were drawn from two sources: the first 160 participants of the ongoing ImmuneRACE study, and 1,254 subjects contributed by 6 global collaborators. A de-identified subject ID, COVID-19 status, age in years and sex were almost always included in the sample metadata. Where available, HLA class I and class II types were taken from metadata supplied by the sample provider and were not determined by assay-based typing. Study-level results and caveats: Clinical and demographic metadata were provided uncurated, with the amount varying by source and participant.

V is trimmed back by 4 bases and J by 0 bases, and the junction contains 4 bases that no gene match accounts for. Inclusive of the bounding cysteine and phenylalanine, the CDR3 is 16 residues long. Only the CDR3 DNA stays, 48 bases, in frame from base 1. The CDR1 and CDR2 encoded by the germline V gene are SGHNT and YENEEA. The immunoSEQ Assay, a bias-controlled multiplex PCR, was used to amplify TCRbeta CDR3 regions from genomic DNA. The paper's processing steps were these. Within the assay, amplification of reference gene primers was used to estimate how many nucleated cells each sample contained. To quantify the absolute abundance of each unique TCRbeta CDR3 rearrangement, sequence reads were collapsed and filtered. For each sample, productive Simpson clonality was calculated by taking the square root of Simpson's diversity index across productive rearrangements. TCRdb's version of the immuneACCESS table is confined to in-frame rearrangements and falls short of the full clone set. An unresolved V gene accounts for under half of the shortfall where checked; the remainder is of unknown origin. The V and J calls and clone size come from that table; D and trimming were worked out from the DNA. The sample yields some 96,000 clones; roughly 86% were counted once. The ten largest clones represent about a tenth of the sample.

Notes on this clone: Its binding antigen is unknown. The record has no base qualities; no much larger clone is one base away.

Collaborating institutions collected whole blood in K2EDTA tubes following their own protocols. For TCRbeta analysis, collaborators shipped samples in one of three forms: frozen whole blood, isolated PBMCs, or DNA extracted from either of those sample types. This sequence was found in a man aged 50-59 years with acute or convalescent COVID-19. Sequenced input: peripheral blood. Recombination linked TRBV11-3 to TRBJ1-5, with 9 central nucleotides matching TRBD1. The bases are TGTGCCAGCAGCTCACCGGGACAGGGTAGCAATCAGCCCCAGCATTTT. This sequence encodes CASSSPGQGSNQPQHF.